A single sample gave rise to the 13 T cell receptor beta chains below, sequenced in a study of T-cell reconstitution after alpha-beta-depleted transplantation in children. The TCRbeta library incorporated unique molecular identifiers. TCRdb reanalysed the PCR reads using MiXCR and keeps one entry per CDR3 protein. The repertoire holds more than 3,500 distinct CDR3 sequences, with around 23% as singletons. The sample in question was PBMCs, mostly from graft donor cells, obtained 60 days after TCRalphabeta/CD19-depleted stem cell transplant. These receptors all stem from a boy under two years old who had a stem cell transplant for SCID, so the T cells may come from the graft donor.

This clonotype ranks as medium-sized. The chain employs TRBV5-6 and TRBJ2-2, with TRBD1 identical over 8 bases. Germline CDR1 reads SGHDT; CDR2 reads YYEEEE. The CDR3 contains 16 residues. V was clipped by 4 bases and J by 1 base; unmatched bases: 6. The CDR3 DNA reads TGTGCCAGCAGCAGGCAGGGGGCACGGAACACCGGGGAGCTGTTTTTT. Translation: CASSRQGARNTGELFF.

Ten or more counts support this clonotype. The V call is TRBV28, the J call TRBJ2-7; possibly TRBD1 or TRBD2 for D (5 bases each). The CDR3 runs 13 residues. Trimming took 6 bases from V and 3 from J, leaving 12 bases between them. Germline CDR1 is MDHEN and CDR2 is SYDVKM. The CDR3 loop is CASSLGEYYEQYF. The CDR3, as DNA: TGTGCCAGCAGCCTAGGGGAGTACTACGAGCAGTACTTC. The full variable domain, rest sourced from reference TRBV28 and TRBJ2-7, is DVKVTQSSRYLVKRTGEKVFLECVQDMDHENMFWYRQDPGLGLRLIYFSYDVKMKEKGDIPEGYSVSREKKERFSLILESASTNQTSMYLCASSLGEYYEQYFGPGTRLTVT.

The gene calls are TRBV28 and TRBJ2-2; 9 bases agree with TRBD2. The CDR3 sequence is 15 residues long. The germline V gene encodes CDR1 MDHEN and CDR2 SYDVKM. J gave up 5 bases and V 2 bases, and 3 bases lay outside the gene matches. CDR3: CASSLGAGGTGELFF. The CDR3 bases are TGTGCCAGCAGTTTAGGTGCGGGGGGGACCGGGGAGCTGTTTTTT.

This clonotype was picked up many times. The chain uses TRBV20-1 and TRBJ1-2; 9 bases map to TRBD1. Germline CDR1 and CDR2: DFQATT and SNEGSKA (reference sequence). V shed 6 bases and J 8 bases; nucleotides not matched to a gene: 13. The CDR3 is 14 amino acids. Here the CDR3 DNA reads TGCAGTGCCGCGAGACAGGGGGGGATTCAGGGCTACACCTTC. It codes for CSAARQGGIQGYTF.

This clonotype was recorded at least ten times. The CDR3 protein is CASSPHWQTGELFF. The CDR3, as DNA: TGTGCCAGCTCACCGCACTGGCAGACCGGGGAGCTGTTTTTT. The chain has TRBV18 and TRBJ2-2, with unresolved D. The germline gives CDR1 KGHSH, CDR2 LQKENI. V lost 3 bases, J lost 5 bases, and 10 bases lay in between. The CDR3 contains 14 residues.

This clonotype came up many times. One junction end disagrees with the germline gene, perhaps due to a read error. The chain joins TRBV2 to TRBJ2-3, with D perhaps TRBD2 (6 bases). The CDR3 runs to 10 residues. Germline loops: CDR1 SNHLY, CDR2 FYNNEI. The CDR3 here is CASRSGGKVF. The DNA for the CDR3 is TGTGCCAGCAGGTCAGGCGGGAAGGTCTTT.

V is TRBV7-8 and J is TRBJ2-3; the match to TRBD2 covers 8 bases. The J segment lost 4 bases and the V segment lost 10 bases, leaving 7 bases of the junction unmatched. The CDR3 runs to 13 residues. CDR1 is SGHVS, CDR2 FQNEAQ, per germline. The CDR3 loop reads CATGPAGADTQYF. DNA for the CDR3: TGTGCCACAGGCCCAGCGGGAGCAGATACGCAGTATTTT.

This clonotype appeared many times. The gene calls are TRBV28 and TRBJ2-3, with unresolved D. Trimming stripped 10 bases from V and 6 bases from J, with 11 bases between. Germline CDR1 MDHEN, CDR2 SYDVKM. The CDR3 is made up of 11 amino acids. The CDR3 nucleotides are TGTGCCACCAGCATCTGGGATACGCAGTATTTT. Amino acid sequence: CATSIWDTQYF. Drawing the rest from reference TRBV28 and TRBJ2-3, the complete variable domain is DVKVTQSSRYLVKRTGEKVFLECVQDMDHENMFWYRQDPGLGLRLIYFSYDVKMKEKGDIPEGYSVSREKKERFSLILESASTNQTSMYLCATSIWDTQYFGPGTRLTVL.

This clonotype was found many times. The chain links TRBV5-1 to TRBJ1-1; 9 bases fit TRBD1. Germline V gene sequence: CDR1 SGHRS, CDR2 YFSETQ. The CDR3 extends over 15 amino acids. The V and J ends lost 4 bases and 4 bases, in that order; junction bases with no gene match: 8. DNA of the CDR3: TGCGCCAGCAGCCTAACAGGGGGCCAAGGCACTGAAGCTTTCTTT. Its translation is CASSLTGGQGTEAFF. Supplemented by reference TRBV5-1 and TRBJ1-1, the full variable domain reads KAGVTQTPRYLIKTRGQQVTLSCSPISGHRSVSWYQQTPGQGLQFLFEYFSETQRNKGNFPGRFSGRQFSNSRSEMNVSTLELGDSALYLCASSLTGGQGTEAFFGQGTRLTVV.

In this sample, this clonotype turned up many times. This chain connects TRBV10-3 to TRBJ2-7; 8 bases match TRBD1. This CDR3 contains 13 residues. Germline assignment: CDR1 ENHRY and CDR2 SYGVKD. V shed 7 bases, J shed 5 bases, and the junction held 7 bases outside the gene matches. The CDR3 DNA follows: TGTGCCATCACGGCAGGGGGCGCGGACGAGCAGTACTTC. The encoded protein is CAITAGGADEQYF.

This clonotype has ten or more counts. This sequence joins TRBV10-3 and TRBJ1-5, with 7 nucleotides matching TRBD1. This CDR3 region has 18 residues. In germline, CDR1 is ENHRY, CDR2 SYGVKD. Germline trimming cut 2 bases from V and 1 base from J; bases unmatched to any gene: 11. The CDR3 reads CAISERGPVTGSNQPQHF. In DNA, the CDR3 is TGTGCCATCAGTGAGAGGGGGCCAGTTACAGGGAGCAATCAGCCCCAGCATTTT.

This clonotype has ten or more counts. The V and J genes are TRBV7-9 and TRBJ2-3, with D tentatively TRBD1 (7 bases). This CDR3 has 16 amino acids. Germline V gene lookup returns CDR1 SEHNR and CDR2 FQNEAQ (reference sequence). With 5 bases removed from V and 1 base from J, the gap between germline ends came to 16 bases. The CDR3 DNA is TGTGCCAGCAGCCCAAGGGGGCGCGGGGGCACAGATACGCAGTATTTT. Its protein is CASSPRGRGGTDTQYF.

Ten or more counts support this clonotype. V and J are TRBV6-5 and TRBJ1-1; possibly TRBD1 for D (5 bases). Germline V CDR1 and CDR2: MNHEY, SVGAGI. With 6 bases removed from V and 3 bases from J, the gap between germline ends came to 14 bases. CDR3 length: 14 amino acids. This CDR3 is CASRGEQRYTEAFF. The CDR3 bases are TGTGCCAGCAGGGGGGAGCAGAGATACACTGAAGCTTTCTTT.